This entry describes one TCR beta chain. The ends lost 5 bases at V and 7 bases at J; junction bases unmatched: 14. The length of the CDR3 is 16 residues. Germline values: CDR1 SGHTA, CDR2 FQGNSA. This specimen comes from a study of blood T cell repertoires in COVID-19. Study information: PBMCs, B-cell-depleted T cells, or T cells provided the cDNA or gDNA that made up the material.

Authors' methods: Estimated nucleated cell counts came from reference gene primer amplification. TCRdb's table, derived via immunoSEQ multiplex PCR, lists solely in-frame clones and lacks some. V and J calls plus clone size are reproduced from that table; the DNA served to infer D and trimming. The table has a few hundred thousand clones, nearly 90% seen once. Seattle's enrolled individuals joined amid active infection and were then monitored longitudinally. The V and J genes are TRBV7-2 and TRBJ1-2; TRBD1 aligns across 9 bases. Sequenced sample: peripheral blood. The clonotype originates from a woman aged 55-75 years with COVID-19, enrolled during active disease. This chain's CDR3 is CASSPSTGGGRGGYTF. In DNA form, the CDR3 reads TGTGCCAGCAGCCCCTCCACAGGGGGCGGTCGGGGTGGCTACACCTTC.